This TCR beta chain appears in the sequencing data of a study of shared clonotypes between healthy human individuals (dated by TCRdb to the early 2020s). For context, the study as a whole: The cohort comprised two women and a few men aged 18 to 49 years. Blood TCR repertoires of five healthy adults were deeply sequenced to estimate repertoire size and the extent of clonotype sharing between individuals. For each donor, CD4 naive and CD4 memory were each run on three plates, CD8 naive on two plates, and CD8 memory on one plate. Per donor, leukapheresis produced somewhere between about 0.94 and 9.5 billion PBMCs. To increase sequencing depth and limit assay-specific biases, different laboratories used diverse techniques to prepare libraries and sequence TCR repertoires. The investigation overall reported the following: Only blood was sampled, and tissue TCR repertoires likely differ from those in blood. The small number of donors limited the genetic and exposure-history diversity represented. Across a few donors, around 5.4% of naive CD4, roughly 3.3% of naive CD8, 2.3% of memory CD4, and under 0.45% of memory CD8 clonotypes were shared. Even with the large sequencing depth, rarefaction of the sorted-subset datasets indicated that sequencing was incomplete. Higher generation probabilities were observed for clonotypes shared by all four sorted-subset donors than for non-shared clonotypes. Naive subsets generally had larger estimated clonotype richness than memory subsets. Pairwise subsampling indicated that sequencing depth was expected to affect the degree of clonotype sharing among donors.

On this clone itself: There is no known antigen for this receptor. No base quality information exists; no much larger clone differs at one position.

Including cysteine and phenylalanine, the CDR3 has 18 amino acids. The sequence is cut down to CDR3 DNA, 54 bases in frame from base 1. TCR CDR3 regions were amplified from genomic DNA by multiplex PCR using the deep immunoSEQ assay. For each cell subset, the extracted genomic DNA was distributed evenly across all wells of several immunoSEQ 96-well plates, and each plate served as one replicate. For sorted subsets, each replicate PCR was loaded with about 0.2 ug genomic DNA, equivalent to 25,000 to 35,000 T cell genomes. The purified libraries were quantified using a Qubit 3.0 fluorometer, sized with a Bioanalyzer 2100, and then quantified again using the KAPA Library Quantification kit. Each immunoSEQ 96-well plate was sequenced on its own single-read 150-cycle Illumina NextSeq 550 flow cell. Per the original workflow: Because the immunoSEQ output included only junctional sequences and no quality scores, the filtering could not be the same as the filtering used for full-length reads. To assign V/J genes and CDR3, sequences were annotated using PyIR, a Python wrapper for IgBLAST v1.9, with IMGT germline references. Reads with weak V/J assignments (E-value above 1e-6), missing CDR3, stop codons, out-of-frame junctions, or ambiguous translated residues were removed. A V3J clonotype was defined by an identical inferred V gene, J gene, and CDR3 amino acid sequence. To compute the percentage overlap between repertoires, the number of shared unique clonotypes was divided by the size of the smaller repertoire. Three approaches were used to assess repertoire richness: RTK rarefaction, the Chao1 estimator, and Recon v2.1 estimates of unobserved clonotypes. Generation probabilities were computed with OLGA for all TCRbeta clonotypes obtained by the gDNA method from four donors. TCRdb took this table from immuneACCESS and kept in-frame rearrangements with V and J called. Such tables lack part of the clones; where checked against another copy, unresolved V genes explain under half of the gap, and the rest is unexplained. That table is the source of V, J and clone size, and D and trimming were worked out from the DNA. The sample table shows about 960,000 clones, and around 80% are seen once. Of the sample, about 1.5% is held by the ten largest clones.

Healthy HIV-negative adults with no recently reported acute infections or vaccinations were included as donors. Only Caucasian adults living in Nashville, Tennessee, USA were represented among the donors. CD4+ T cells were enriched by magnetic negative selection, after which naive cells were positively selected on CD45RA and the negative fraction was taken as the memory subset. Blood was obtained by leukapheresis, after which PBMCs were separated by Ficoll-Histopaque density gradient centrifugation and cryopreserved in liquid nitrogen vapor phase. Analytical flow cytometry was used to check the purity and quantity of each magnetically sorted T cell population. Genomic DNA was isolated from every sorted fraction and measured by UV absorbance on a Nanodrop 2000c.

The chain joins TRBV21-1 to TRBJ2-3; the listed D gene, TRBD2, was not tested against the DNA. TRBV21-1 is an annotated pseudogene. Input material: memory CD4+ T cells sorted from blood. What the cell subset or site label conveys for this sample: CD45RA-negative fraction. The receptor was derived from a man between 18 and 29 years old in good health. The CDR3 is CASSKIGDSSASTDTQYF. The DNA sequence is as follows: TGTGCCAGCAGCAAAATCGGGGACTCCTCCGCTAGCACAGATACGCAGTATTTT.